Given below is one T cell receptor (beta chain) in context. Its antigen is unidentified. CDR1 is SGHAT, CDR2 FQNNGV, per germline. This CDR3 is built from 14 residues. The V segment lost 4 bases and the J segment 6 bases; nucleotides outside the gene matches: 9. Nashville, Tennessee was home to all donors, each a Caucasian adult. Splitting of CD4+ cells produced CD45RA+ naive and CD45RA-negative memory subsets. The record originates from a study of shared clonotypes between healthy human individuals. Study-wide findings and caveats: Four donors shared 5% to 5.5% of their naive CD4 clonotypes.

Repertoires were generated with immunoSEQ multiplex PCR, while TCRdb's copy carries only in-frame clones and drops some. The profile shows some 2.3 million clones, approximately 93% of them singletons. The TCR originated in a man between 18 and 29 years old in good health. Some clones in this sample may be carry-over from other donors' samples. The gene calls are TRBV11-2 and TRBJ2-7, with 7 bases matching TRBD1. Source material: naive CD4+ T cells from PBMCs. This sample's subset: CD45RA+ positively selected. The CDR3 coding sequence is TGTGCCAGCAGCTACAGACAGGGCCCCTTCGAGCAGTACTTC. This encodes CASSYRQGPFEQYF. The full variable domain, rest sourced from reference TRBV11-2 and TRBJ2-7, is EAGVAQSPRYKIIEKRQSVAFWCNPISGHATLYWYQQILGQGPKLLIQFQNNGVVDDSQLPKDRFSAERLKGVDSTLKIQPAKLEDSAVYLCASSYRQGPFEQYFGPGTRLTVT.